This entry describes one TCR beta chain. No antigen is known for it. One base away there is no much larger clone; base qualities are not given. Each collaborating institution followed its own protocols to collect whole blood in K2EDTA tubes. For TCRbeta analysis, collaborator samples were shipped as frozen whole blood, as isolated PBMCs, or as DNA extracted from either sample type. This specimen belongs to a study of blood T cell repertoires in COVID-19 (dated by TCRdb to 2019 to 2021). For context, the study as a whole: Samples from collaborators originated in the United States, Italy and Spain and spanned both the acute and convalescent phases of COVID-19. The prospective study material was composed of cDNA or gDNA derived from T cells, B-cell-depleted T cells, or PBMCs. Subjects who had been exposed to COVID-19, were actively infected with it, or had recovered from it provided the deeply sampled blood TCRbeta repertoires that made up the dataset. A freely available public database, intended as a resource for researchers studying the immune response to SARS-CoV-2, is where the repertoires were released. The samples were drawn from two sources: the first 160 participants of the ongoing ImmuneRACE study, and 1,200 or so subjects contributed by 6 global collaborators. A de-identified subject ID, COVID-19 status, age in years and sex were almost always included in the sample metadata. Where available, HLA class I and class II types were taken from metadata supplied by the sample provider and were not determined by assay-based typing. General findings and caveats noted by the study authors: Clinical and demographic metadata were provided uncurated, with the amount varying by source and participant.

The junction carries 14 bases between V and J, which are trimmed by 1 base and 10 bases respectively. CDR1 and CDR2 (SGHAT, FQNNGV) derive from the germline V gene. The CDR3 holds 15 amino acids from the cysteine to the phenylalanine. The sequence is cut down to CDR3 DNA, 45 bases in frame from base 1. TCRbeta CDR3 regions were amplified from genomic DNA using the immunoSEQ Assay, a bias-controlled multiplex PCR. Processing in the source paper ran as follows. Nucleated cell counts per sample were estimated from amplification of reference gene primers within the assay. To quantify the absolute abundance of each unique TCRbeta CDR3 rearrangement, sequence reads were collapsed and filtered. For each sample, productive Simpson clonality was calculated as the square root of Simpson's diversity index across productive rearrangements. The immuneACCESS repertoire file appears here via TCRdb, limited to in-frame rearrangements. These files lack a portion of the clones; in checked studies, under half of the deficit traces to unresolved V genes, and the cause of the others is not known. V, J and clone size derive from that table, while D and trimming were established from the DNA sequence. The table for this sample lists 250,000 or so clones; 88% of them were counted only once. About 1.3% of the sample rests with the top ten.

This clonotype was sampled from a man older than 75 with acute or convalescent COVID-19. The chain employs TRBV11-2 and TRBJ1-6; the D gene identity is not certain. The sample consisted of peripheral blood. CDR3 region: CASSLVSLSSSPLHF. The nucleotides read TGTGCCAGCAGCTTAGTGTCACTTAGTAGCTCACCCCTCCACTTT.